This TCR beta chain is from a study of blood T cell repertoires in COVID-19. The wider study: Material from acute and convalescent COVID-19 was sourced from the United States, Italy and Spain. Nucleic acid was either cDNA or gDNA, and it came from T cells, B-cell-depleted T cells, or PBMCs.

In the original analysis: Using reference gene primer amplification, nucleated cell counts were estimated. Produced via immunoSEQ multiplex PCR; TCRdb's table is partial and in-frame only. Clone size and the V and J calls come from that table; the DNA yielded D and trimming. Of about 160,000 clones in the sample, approximately 80% were seen once. CDR3 length equals 21 residues. With 2 bases clipped from V and 2 bases from J, the junction kept 19 bases outside the gene matches. Looked up from germline, CDR1 is LNHNV and CDR2 is YYDKDF (reference sequence). Sequenced material: peripheral blood. The source of this sequence is a woman older than 75 with active or convalescent COVID-19. The chain carries TRBV15 and TRBJ1-5; 9 bases are shared with TRBD1. CDR3 DNA sequence: TGTGCCACCAGCAGACGGACAGGGGAGGGAGGCTTCAACCAGGGCAATCAGCCCCAGCATTTT. It codes for CATSRRTGEGGFNQGNQPQHF.